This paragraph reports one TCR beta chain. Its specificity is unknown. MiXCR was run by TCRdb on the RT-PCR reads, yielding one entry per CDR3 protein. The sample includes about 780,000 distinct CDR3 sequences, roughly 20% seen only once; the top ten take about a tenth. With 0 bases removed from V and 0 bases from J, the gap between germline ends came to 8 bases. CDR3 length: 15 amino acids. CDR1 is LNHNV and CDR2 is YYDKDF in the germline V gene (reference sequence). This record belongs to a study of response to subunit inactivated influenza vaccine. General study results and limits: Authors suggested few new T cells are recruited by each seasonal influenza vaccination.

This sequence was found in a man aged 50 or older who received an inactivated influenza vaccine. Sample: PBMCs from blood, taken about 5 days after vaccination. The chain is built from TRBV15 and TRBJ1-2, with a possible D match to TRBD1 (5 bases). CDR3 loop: CATSREAGTNYGYTF. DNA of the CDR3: TGTGCCACCAGCAGAGAGGCAGGGACTAACTATGGCTACACCTTC.